This TCR beta chain was sequenced in a study of radiotherapy plus CTLA-4 blockade in lung cancer. Regarding the study as a whole: With interferon-beta, early dynamics of blood T cell clones were reported to best predict response.

In germline, CDR1 is SGHRS, CDR2 YFSETQ. Trimming removed 3 bases at V and 4 bases at J, with 14 bases between. The CDR3 runs to 15 residues. Libraries were prepared by immunoSEQ multiplex PCR; TCRdb keeps only in-frame clonotypes and omits some of them. The data hold 45,000 or so clones, with around 69% observed a single time. A note on this clone: Antigen unknown.

The input for sequencing was peripheral blood, taken from a patient treated with radiotherapy plus ipilimumab. The source is a human donor with non-small cell lung cancer who had stable disease on radiotherapy plus ipilimumab. The rearrangement links TRBV5-1 to TRBJ2-1; no firm D call. The DNA of the CDR3 is TGCGCCAGCAGCTCCGCCCGGTCCACTTACAATGAGCAGTTCTTC. Encoded protein: CASSSARSTYNEQFF.